This is a list of T cell receptor beta chains from one sample in a study of blood T cell repertoires in COVID-19. The assay was immunoSEQ multiplex PCR, and TCRdb's table has in-frame clones only and misses some. The data show approximately 73,000 clones, over 65% seen once. The material sequenced was peripheral blood. These receptors were taken from a woman in her 70s with acute or convalescent COVID-19. Both conserved end residues are part of each CDR3. Fields, in order: clone size, V gene, J gene, D gene, CDR3 protein, CDR3 DNA. A D gene is named only where the DNA matches it firmly. Clone size is stated in some rows and not others, as once, few, many or a class when expanded.

>NA|TRBV7-2|TRBJ2-5|NA
CASSQLQGMKETQYF
TGTGCCAGCAGCCAACTCCAGGGGATGAAAGAGACCCAGTACTTC
>NA|TRBV7-9|TRBJ2-5|NA
CASSLPPQETQYF
TGTGCCAGCAGCCTCCCACCCCAGGAGACCCAGTACTTC
>NA|TRBV18|TRBJ2-1|TRBD1
CASSPPQGQDNFNEQFF
TGTGCCAGCTCACCACCCCAGGGACAGGATAACTTCAATGAGCAGTTCTTC
>NA|TRBV9|TRBJ1-2|TRBD1
CASSVGDRLGGYTF
TGTGCCAGCAGCGTAGGGGACAGGCTGGGAGGCTACACCTTC
>NA|TRBV11-2|TRBJ2-5|TRBD1
CASSPGGRETQYF
TGTGCCAGCAGTCCAGGGGGCCGAGAGACCCAGTACTTC
>NA|TRBV7-2|TRBJ1-6|NA
CASSLRTANSPLHF
TGTGCCAGCAGCCTGCGGACAGCAAATTCACCCCTCCACTTT
>NA|TRBV9|TRBJ2-3|NA
CASSVVISSTDTQYF
TGTGCCAGCAGCGTTGTTATCTCTAGCACAGATACGCAGTATTTT
>NA|TRBV24-1|TRBJ2-7|NA
CATSDLSDEQYF
TGTGCCACCAGTGACCTATCCGACGAGCAGTACTTC
>NA|TRBV28|TRBJ2-1|TRBD2
CASRITLAGSSYNEQFF
TGTGCCAGCAGAATCACCCTAGCGGGAAGCTCCTACAATGAGCAGTTCTTC
>NA|TRBV18|TRBJ2-1|TRBD2
CASSPPGGLQFF
TGTGCCAGCTCACCACCCGGGGGACTACAGTTCTTC
>once|TRBV5-1|TRBJ2-3|TRBD2
CASSGNGGAEDTQYF
TGCGCCAGCAGCGGAAACGGGGGGGCCGAAGATACGCAGTATTTT
>NA|TRBV14|TRBJ1-3|NA
CASNGAVSSGNTIYF
TGTGCCAGCAATGGGGCGGTGTCCTCTGGAAACACCATATATTTT
>NA|TRBV11-2|TRBJ2-7|NA
CASSETGTYYEQYF
TGTGCCAGCAGCGAAACCGGGACTTACTACGAGCAGTACTTC
>NA|TRBV3-1/TRBV3-2|TRBJ2-1|NA
CASSQDWAGYNEQFF
TGTGCCAGCAGCCAAGATTGGGCTGGCTACAATGAGCAGTTCTTC
>few|TRBV19|TRBJ1-2|TRBD1
CASSMGTGLSNYGYTF
TGTGCCAGTAGTATGGGGACAGGGTTGTCTAACTATGGCTACACCTTC
>NA|TRBV19|TRBJ2-2|NA
CASSIGPDTGELFF
TGTGCCAGTAGTATCGGTCCCGATACCGGGGAGCTGTTTTTT
>NA|TRBV30|TRBJ1-3|NA
CAFETSNSGNTIYF
TGTGCCTTCGAGACTTCTAACTCTGGAAACACCATATATTTT
>NA|TRBV7-9|TRBJ1-1|NA
CASSLAMGGRTEAFF
TGTGCCAGCAGCTTAGCGATGGGGGGGCGCACTGAAGCTTTCTTT
>NA|TRBV19|TRBJ2-1|NA
CASSMGLGYNEQFF
TGTGCCAGTAGTATGGGACTTGGTTACAATGAGCAGTTCTTC
>NA|TRBV24-1|TRBJ2-1|TRBD2
CATSDRGLAGGRYNEQFF
TGTGCCACCAGTGACCGAGGACTAGCGGGAGGGCGGTACAATGAGCAGTTCTTC
>once|TRBV7-2|TRBJ1-5|TRBD1
CASSPGTGGREQPQHF
TGTGCCAGCAGCCCGGGGACAGGGGGCCGCGAGCAGCCCCAGCATTTT
>NA|TRBV19|TRBJ2-6|TRBD1
CASSRDRGTSGANVLTF
TGTGCCAGTAGCCGGGACAGGGGCACCTCTGGGGCCAACGTCCTGACTTTC
>NA|TRBV9|TRBJ2-7|TRBD2
CASSVDTGGPSYEQYF
TGTGCCAGCAGCGTTGACACGGGGGGGCCTTCTTACGAGCAGTACTTC
>NA|TRBV19|TRBJ2-2|TRBD1
CASTRQGVSTGELFF
TGTGCCAGTACCAGACAGGGGGTGAGCACCGGGGAGCTGTTTTTT
>NA|TRBV20-1|TRBJ2-1|TRBD2
CSASVFSSGGLDYNEQFF
TGCAGTGCTAGTGTTTTTTCTAGCGGGGGCCTCGACTACAATGAGCAGTTCTTC
>NA|TRBV7-9|TRBJ2-5|TRBD2
CASSLLAGIKETQYF
TGTGCCAGCAGCTTACTAGCGGGAATAAAAGAGACCCAGTACTTC
>NA|TRBV5-4|TRBJ1-2|NA
CASSPGHGWGYTF
TGTGCCAGCAGCCCGGGACACGGCTGGGGCTACACCTTC
>NA|TRBV7-2|TRBJ2-3|TRBD2
CASSLRTSGGAADTQYF
TGTGCCAGCAGCTTAAGGACTAGCGGGGGGGCCGCAGATACGCAGTATTTT
>NA|TRBV4-3|TRBJ1-1|NA
CASSQDISVAGVAFF
TGCGCCAGCAGCCAAGATATCTCCGTCGCGGGTGTTGCTTTCTTT
>NA|TRBV4-3|TRBJ1-2|TRBD1
CASSRDRGSYGYTF
TGCGCCAGCAGCAGGGACAGGGGAAGCTATGGCTACACCTTC
>NA|TRBV2|TRBJ1-1|TRBD1
CASSVRQGGTAFF
TGTGCCAGCAGTGTAAGACAGGGGGGAACGGCTTTCTTT
>NA|TRBV6-5|TRBJ1-2|NA
CAYRELHGYTF
TGTGCCTACAGGGAATTGCATGGCTACACCTTC
>NA|TRBV11-3|TRBJ1-1|NA
CASSFSWRNTEAFF
TGTGCCAGCAGCTTTTCCTGGAGGAACACTGAAGCTTTCTTT
>NA|TRBV4-2|TRBJ1-3|NA
CAKKRMTASGNTIYF
TGTGCCAAAAAAAGAATGACAGCCTCTGGAAACACCATATATTTT
>NA|TRBV15|TRBJ1-4|NA
CATSRAGRGEKLFF
TGTGCCACCAGCAGAGCCGGGAGAGGTGAAAAACTGTTTTTT
>NA|TRBV11-2|TRBJ1-3|NA
CASSFGEGNTIYF
TGTGCCAGCAGCTTCGGGGAAGGAAACACCATATATTTT
>NA|TRBV5-6|TRBJ2-7|NA
CASSLDRYEQYF
TGTGCCAGCAGCTTGGACAGGTACGAGCAGTACTTC
>NA|TRBV7-9|TRBJ2-5|NA
CASSLFPQGQETQYF
TGTGCCAGCAGCTTATTTCCACAGGGTCAAGAGACCCAGTACTTC
>NA|TRBV10-3|TRBJ2-5|TRBD2
CAISESGGREETQYF
TGTGCCATCAGTGAGTCCGGGGGGAGGGAAGAGACCCAGTACTTC
>few|TRBV20-1|TRBJ1-5|NA
CSASTGGNNQPQHF
TGCAGTGCTAGTACAGGAGGGAACAATCAGCCCCAGCATTTT
>NA|TRBV27|TRBJ2-3|NA
CASSSVERSQYF
TGTGCCAGCAGTTCAGTGGAGAGGTCGCAGTATTTT
>many|TRBV30|TRBJ2-3|NA
CAGTRGLSTDTQYF
TGTGCCGGGACAAGGGGACTCAGCACAGATACGCAGTATTTT
>NA|TRBV9|TRBJ1-2|NA
CASSEIATANYGYTF
TGTGCCAGCAGCGAGATCGCAACAGCTAACTATGGCTACACCTTC
>NA|TRBV5-6|TRBJ1-2|NA
CASSSLGSGYTF
TGTGCCAGCAGCTCTCTAGGCTCCGGCTACACCTTC
>NA|TRBV19|TRBJ2-3|NA
CASSKDYSTSTDTQYF
TGTGCCAGTTCCAAAGATTACAGTACTAGCACAGATACGCAGTATTTT
>NA|TRBV19|TRBJ2-1|TRBD1
CASSIENSGTGIHNEQFF
TGTGCCAGTAGTATAGAAAACTCCGGGACAGGGATCCACAATGAGCAGTTCTTC
>NA|TRBV28|TRBJ2-1|NA
CASSSGRGRVWDEQFF
TGTGCCAGCAGTTCCGGTCGCGGTAGAGTGTGGGATGAGCAGTTCTTC
>NA|TRBV4-2|TRBJ2-2|TRBD1
CASSVRDRGGSGELFF
TGTGCCAGCAGCGTACGGGACAGGGGTGGGTCCGGGGAGCTGTTTTTT
>NA|TRBV4-3|TRBJ1-2|NA
CASSQDIRTANNYGYTF
TGCGCCAGCAGCCAAGATATAAGGACAGCGAATAACTATGGTTACACCTTC
>NA|TRBV10-3|TRBJ2-1|NA
CAIGGYRGNEQFF
TGTGCCATCGGGGGGTATAGAGGCAATGAGCAGTTCTTC
>NA|TRBV7-6|TRBJ1-1|NA
CASRQNMNTEAFF
TGTGCCAGCCGACAGAATATGAACACTGAAGCTTTCTTT
>NA|TRBV5-1|TRBJ2-5|NA
CASSPRGAGETQYF
TGCGCCAGCAGTCCCAGGGGCGCAGGAGAGACCCAGTACTTC
>NA|TRBV6-5|TRBJ1-1|TRBD1
CASSYQGTATEAFF
TGTGCCAGCAGTTACCAAGGGACAGCTACTGAAGCTTTCTTT
>few|TRBV18|TRBJ1-2|NA
CASSPLDSYGYTF
TGTGCCAGCTCACCACTAGATAGCTATGGCTACACCTTC
>NA|TRBV19|TRBJ2-1|NA
CASSLGALSSYNEQFF
TGTGCCAGTAGTCTGGGAGCGCTTAGCTCCTACAATGAGCAGTTCTTC
>NA|TRBV19|TRBJ2-1|NA
CASMYRDSPNNEQFF
TGTGCCAGTATGTACCGGGACTCCCCCAACAATGAGCAGTTCTTC
>NA|TRBV12-3/TRBV12-4|TRBJ1-1|TRBD1
CASRTGVNTEAFF
TGTGCCAGTCGGACAGGGGTAAACACTGAAGCTTTCTTT
>NA|TRBV29-1|TRBJ1-1|NA
CSVELTEAFF
TGCAGCGTCGAGTTGACTGAAGCTTTCTTT
>NA|TRBV7-2|TRBJ1-2|NA
CASSLGQAIYGYTF
TGTGCCAGCAGCTTAGGACAGGCCATATATGGCTACACCTTC
>NA|TRBV7-9|TRBJ2-3|TRBD2
CASSSAGGPTDTQYF
TGTGCCAGCAGCTCAGCGGGAGGGCCAACAGATACGCAGTATTTT